This T cell receptor beta chain was profiled in a study of T cell repertoires in cytomegalovirus infection. Using its own MiXCR run on the reads, TCRdb lists one record per CDR3 protein. The sample records 310,000 or so distinct CDR3 sequences, 15% to 20% being singletons. This clonotype occurred many times. Sequences were obtained from PBMCs. This TCR was sampled from a human donor in good health (CMV status not recorded). Some clones in this sample may be carry-over from other donors' samples.

The CDR3, as DNA: TGTGCCAGCAGCGAGCGAGGACGGAGTAACTATGGCTACACCTTC. It encodes CASSERGRSNYGYTF. The rearrangement joins TRBV7-2 to TRBJ1-2; D remains ambiguous. Germline CDR1 is SGHTA and CDR2 is FQGNSA. The CDR3 loop spans 15 amino acids. The V and J ends lost 5 bases and 1 base respectively, with 14 bases between them.